This T cell receptor beta chain was obtained from a study of cytomegalovirus exposure and HLA in healthy donors. The CDR3 sequence is 16 residues long. The J segment lost 6 bases and the V segment lost 5 bases, leaving 9 bases of the junction unmatched. Germline V gene data show CDR1 as MNHEY and CDR2 as SMNVEV (reference sequence). With regard to this clone: Its antigen remains unidentified.

Overall study results and limits: The classifier, whose performance was assessed in both the original and validation cohorts, reportedly diagnosed cytomegalovirus status with high specificity and sensitivity. There were some public TCRs occurring in many donors, but most TCR sequences were rare.

Generated by immunoSEQ multiplex PCR, the TCRdb table keeps only in-frame clones and is missing some. This sample has roughly 150,000 clones, with more than 70% found just once. This chain links TRBV27 with TRBJ2-7, with 14 bases that match TRBD2. The sequence was obtained from a man aged 25 to 40 in good health and CMV-seropositive. What was sequenced was PBMCs. CDR3 DNA: TGTGCCAGCAGTACCCTGGGACTAGCGGGAGTTGGCGAGCAGTACTTC. Encoded protein: CASSTLGLAGVGEQYF.